The present entry profiles one T cell receptor (beta chain) with its context. Its antigen remains undetermined. No quality values exist for individual bases; no much larger clone is one base distant. This sample stems from a study of T cell responses to AZD1222 COVID-19 vaccine (dated by TCRdb to 2020 to 2022). Regarding the research as a whole: Because spike-specific TCR depth and breadth did not differ between the two schedules, AZD1222 recipients who got a second dose at roughly 4 weeks were pooled with those who got a second dose at roughly 12 weeks. Trial participants were enrolled into age subgroups of 18-55, 56-69 and 70-plus years, which contained around 150, 28 and 57 TCR-sequenced participants, respectively. A total of more than 230 trial participants underwent TCR sequencing, of whom roughly 210 received two doses of AZD1222 and some 26 received two doses of the MenACWY control vaccine. The paper as a whole reports these results and caveats: Most participants were white British and females outnumbered males, and the authors suggested that clonal diversity may have been underestimated. CD4 TCRs associated with the vaccine covered the entire spike protein, and the dominant responses were in regions 160-218 and 743-854. Only five to seven AZD1222 recipients were SARS-CoV-2 seropositive at baseline, limiting conclusions about previously exposed vaccinees. Reportedly, almost half of the unique spike-specific TCRs recognized epitopes lying outside the regions that are mutated in the B.1.351 and B.1.1.7 variants. Spike-specific TCR breadth and depth rose significantly after two AZD1222 doses compared with day 0 and with MenACWY recipients. No day 14 peak-response samples were available, so repertoires were characterized only after the peak T cell response. The 56-69-year group was small, and its depth increase did not reach significance, likely because of low power.

The time point label, read with the paper, signifies: baseline before first vaccination. Vaccinee samples came from UK trials COV001 and COV002, including a single-blind randomized controlled phase 2/3 trial of AZD1222 (ChAdOx1 nCoV-19) in healthy adults. For TCRbeta chain sequencing, PBMC samples from trial participants were taken at day 0 and at day 28 after the second dose. Its CDR3 holds 17 amino acids, cysteine through phenylalanine. The DNA shown is the 51-base CDR3, in frame from base 1. The junction shows trimming of 0 bases on V and 6 bases on J, and the gene matches do not reach 6 bases of it. The germline V gene supplies CDR1 KGHSH and CDR2 LQKENI. The CDR3 regions of human TCRbeta chains were subjected to immunosequencing. As for the original processing: TCRs in the repertoires were matched against a reference library of SARS-CoV-2-specific TCRs that had been generated with the MIRA antigen-specificity platform. Breadth meant the fraction of unique TCRs that were SARS-CoV-2-associated, whereas depth meant the fraction of total T cells that were SARS-CoV-2-associated. Using the MIRA data, each spike-specific TCR was mapped to the spike region that the TCR reacts to and placed in a CD4 or CD8 class. Log10-transformed breadth and depth values were compared by one-way ANOVA with Sidak's multiple comparisons tests. Drawn from immuneACCESS, this table holds only the in-frame rearrangements with V and J called that TCRdb kept. Clones are partly lost; checked studies trace under half to an unresolved V gene and leave the rest unexplained. The V and J calls and clone size come from that table; D and trimming were worked out from the DNA. In all, the sample holds some 30,000 clones, and 75% to 90% of those were seen once. Jointly, the top ten make up approximately 7.3% of the sample.

The sequence derives from an adult in good health. The sequences come from peripheral blood, collected on day 0 of AZD1222 vaccination. The V and J genes are TRBV18 and TRBJ1-5; TRBD1 agrees with 12 junctional bases. The CDR3 sequence is CASSPPAGTGGGQPQHF. The base sequence is TGTGCCAGCTCACCACCGGCGGGGACAGGGGGCGGTCAGCCCCAGCATTTT.